This entry describes one TCR beta chain. In the study's own analysis: Amplification of reference gene primers was used by the study to estimate nucleated cell counts. Assay: immunoSEQ multiplex PCR; the TCRdb copy retains only in-frame clones and omits some. Clone size and the V and J calls come from that table; the DNA yielded D and trimming. The sample yields tens of thousands of clones, approximately 86% seen once. The sample is drawn from a study of blood T cell repertoires in COVID-19. The TCR sequence derives from a woman of 80 years or more with active COVID-19. Sequencing used peripheral blood.

Written as DNA, the CDR3 is TGTGCCAGCAGTTACGCGGCCAACAATCAGCCCCAGCATTTT. This codes for CASSYAANNQPQHF. V gene TRBV6-5 combines with J gene TRBJ1-5; no firm D call. The CDR3 totals 14 residues. Germline values: CDR1 MNHEY, CDR2 SVGAGI. Deletions cut 2 bases from V and 3 bases from J, with 8 bases between.